These 23 T cell receptor beta chains originate from one sample sequenced in a study of vaccination effects on CD4 cells after COVID-19. The antigens of these receptors remain unknown. The assay was immunoSEQ multiplex PCR, and TCRdb's table has in-frame clones only and misses some. The repertoire holds about 48,000 clones, with over 50% as singletons. Having been cultured for less than 12 days, the cells underwent CD4+ T cell isolation. Sequencing used CD4+ T cells from PBMCs cultured without peptide, obtained before COVID-19 vaccination. All receptors come from a human donor who received a COVID-19 vaccine.

The gene calls are TRBV1 and TRBJ2-7; the table's D gene call, TRBD2, was not cross checked with the DNA. TRBV1 is designated a pseudogene. The CDR3 spans 16 residues. As DNA, the CDR3 is TGCACCAGCAGCCCCGGTGTAGATAGCGGGAAGGGCGAGCAGTACTTC. Translated: CTSSPGVDSGKGEQYF.

This chain links TRBV4-1 with TRBJ2-1, with 10 positions matching TRBD2. CDR3 length: 16 residues. The V and J ends lost 0 bases and 4 bases, in that order; junction bases with no gene match: 3. Germline CDR1 reads MGHRA; CDR2 reads YSYEKL. CDR3 in amino acids: CASSQERLAGYNEQFF. CDR3 nucleotides: TGCGCCAGCAGCCAAGAGAGACTAGCGGGTTACAATGAGCAGTTCTTC.

This chain uses TRBV4-3 with TRBJ2-1, with 11 bases that match TRBD2. Germline loops: CDR1 LGHNA, CDR2 YSLEER. Trimming at V came to 0 bases and at J to 4 bases, leaving 2 bases not matched to a gene. This CDR3 comprises 16 residues. The CDR3 sequence is CASSQDTSGGYNEQFF. CDR3 nucleotide sequence: TGCGCCAGCAGCCAAGATACTAGCGGGGGTTACAATGAGCAGTTCTTC.

In this sample, this clone turned up a few times. The V and J genes are TRBV7-6 and TRBJ1-1, with 7 bases aligning to TRBD1. CDR3 length: 16 amino acids. Looked up from germline, CDR1 is SGHVS and CDR2 is FNYEAQ. V dropped 1 base and J dropped 0; count of bases not matched to a gene: 5. The CDR3 coding sequence is TGTGCCAGCAGCTTAGGCCAAGGGGGCATGAACACTGAAGCTTTCTTT. Translating gives CASSLGQGGMNTEAFF.

The gene calls are TRBV10-3 and TRBJ2-1; 13 nucleotides match TRBD2. J lost 10 bases, V lost 6 bases, and 6 bases had no gene match. Germline CDR1 ENHRY, CDR2 SYGVKD. The CDR3 runs 14 residues. As DNA, the CDR3 is TGTGCCATCAGACCGGGACTAGCGGGATCAGAGCAGTTCTTC. It translates to CAIRPGLAGSEQFF.

The chain combines TRBV4-1 with TRBJ1-4, with D possibly TRBD1 on 6 matching bases. CDR3 length: 17 residues. V lost 1 base and J lost 5, with 17 bases in between. Germline-derived CDR1 and CDR2 are MGHRA and YSYEKL. CDR3 protein: CASSQALSGAINEKLFF. In DNA form, the CDR3 reads TGCGCCAGCAGCCAAGCCCTATCAGGGGCTATAAATGAAAAACTGTTTTTT.

CDR3 amino acids: CAISGTGTTEAFF. The CDR3 bases are TGTGCCATCAGTGGGACAGGGACCACTGAAGCTTTCTTT. V gene TRBV10-3 combines with J gene TRBJ1-1; the match to TRBD1 covers 8 bases. In germline, CDR1 is ENHRY, CDR2 SYGVKD. The CDR3 runs 13 residues. Trimming took 4 bases from V and 4 from J; bases not matched to a gene: 2.

V and J are TRBV4-2 and TRBJ2-5; 8 nucleotides align to TRBD2. Germline-derived CDR1 and CDR2 are LGHNA and YNFKEQ. V was pared by 6 bases and J by 1 base, with 4 bases of the junction left unmatched. CDR3 length: 14 amino acids. Here the CDR3 DNA reads TGTGCCAGCAGTCCCGGGACTAGCCAAGAGACCCAGTACTTC. Protein sequence: CASSPGTSQETQYF.

V usage is TRBV25-1 and J usage is TRBJ2-7, with a weak D call TRBD1 (5 bases). The CDR3 extends over 16 amino acids. V dropped 1 base and J dropped 3 bases, with 16 bases sitting between them. Germline CDR1 reads MGHDK; CDR2 reads SYGVNS. The CDR3 DNA sequence: TGTGCCAGCAGTGAATCTGGGTGGGCAGGGATCTACGAGCAGTACTTC. Translation: CASSESGWAGIYEQYF.

The V gene is TRBV19, the J gene TRBJ2-1; D is undetermined. The V end lost 7 bases, the J end lost 5 bases, and 15 bases lay between the germline ends. CDR3 size: 14 residues. The germline V gene has CDR1 LNHDA and CDR2 SQIVND (reference sequence). CDR3 coding DNA: TGTGCCAGTACCCCCAGACTCAGAAACAATGAGCAGTTCTTC. It encodes CASTPRLRNNEQFF.

J is TRBJ2-2 and V is TRBV12-3 or TRBV12-4; the D is unclear. This CDR3 comprises 13 residues. Deletions cut 5 bases from V and 5 bases from J, with 9 bases between. This CDR3 reads CASSRRGTGELFF. CDR3 DNA: TGTGCCAGCAGTCGTAGAGGAACCGGGGAGCTGTTTTTT.

V gene TRBV7-2 combines with J gene TRBJ2-5; D unclear. V lost 2 bases, J lost 4 bases, and 8 bases lay in between. CDR3 length: 13 residues. The germline V gene has CDR1 SGHTA and CDR2 FQGNSA. The CDR3 DNA reads as TGTGCCAGCAGCTTAAGTACCTCAGAGACCCAGTACTTC. It is translated as CASSLSTSETQYF.

The J gene is TRBJ2-1, the V gene TRBV7-9, with 10 bases identical to TRBD1. The V and J ends lost 10 bases and 5 bases, in that order; junction bases with no gene match: 5. Germline V gene data show CDR1 as SEHNR and CDR2 as FQNEAQ (reference sequence). CDR3 length: 13 residues. The CDR3 region is CATDRGRDNEQFF. The CDR3 DNA reads TGTGCCACCGACAGGGGGCGAGACAATGAGCAGTTCTTC.

The chain uses TRBV2 and TRBJ1-6; 9 positions match TRBD1. CDR1 is SNHLY, CDR2 FYNNEI, per germline. Losses at the gene ends were 5 bases for V and 7 bases for J; bases not matched to a gene: 3. This CDR3 has 14 amino acids. The CDR3 coding sequence is TGTGCCAGCAGTTCGACAGGGGGGAATTCACCCCTCCACTTT. It is translated as CASSSTGGNSPLHF.

The V and J genes are TRBV6-2 or TRBV6-3 and TRBJ2-6, with 11 bases that match TRBD2. This CDR3 has 18 residues. Looked up from germline, CDR1 is MNHEY and CDR2 is SVGEGT. V dropped 4 bases and J dropped 4; count of bases not matched to a gene: 9. CDR3 nucleotide sequence: TGTGCCAGCAGTTCATCACTAGCGGGAGACTCCGGGGCCAACGTCCTGACTTTC. Amino acids: CASSSSLAGDSGANVLTF.

The V call is TRBV6-2 or TRBV6-3, the J call TRBJ1-1; D call uncertain. Trimming stripped 6 bases from V and 1 base from J, with 9 bases between. Germline V lookup: CDR1 MNHEY, CDR2 SVGEGT. This CDR3 contains 13 residues. The CDR3 is CASSQRENTEAFF. CDR3 sequence (DNA): TGTGCCAGCAGCCAAAGGGAGAACACTGAAGCTTTCTTT.

The J gene is TRBJ1-4, the V gene TRBV28; the D is unclear. Trimming removed 6 bases from V and 8 bases from J, with 10 bases in between. This CDR3 is built from 12 residues. From germline, CDR1 is MDHEN and CDR2 SYDVKM. The CDR3 coding sequence is TGTGCCAGCAGAAAGGCTGGGGAAAAACTGTTTTTT. This gives the protein CASRKAGEKLFF. The full variable domain, its missing parts supplied by reference TRBV28 and TRBJ1-4, is DVKVTQSSRYLVKRTGEKVFLECVQDMDHENMFWYRQDPGLGLRLIYFSYDVKMKEKGDIPEGYSVSREKKERFSLILESASTNQTSMYLCASRKAGEKLFFGSGTQLSVL.

The rearrangement links TRBV2 to TRBJ2-7; 7 bases fit TRBD1. This CDR3 contains 14 residues. The trim removed 6 bases at V and 1 base at J, leaving 6 bases unmatched. Germline values: CDR1 SNHLY, CDR2 FYNNEI. The CDR3 protein is CASRETGSSYEQYF. The DNA for the CDR3 is TGTGCCAGCAGGGAGACAGGGTCGTCCTACGAGCAGTACTTC. The variable domain in full, with the rest retrieved from reference TRBV2 and TRBJ2-7, is EPEVTQTPSHQVTQMGQEVILRCVPISNHLYFYWYRQILGQKVEFLVSFYNNEISEKSEIFDDQFSVERPDGSNFTLKIRSTKLEDSAMYFCASRETGSSYEQYFGPGTRLTVT.

In this sample, this clone turned up a few times. The V call is TRBV27, the J call TRBJ2-5; a possible D gene is TRBD2 (5 bases). The CDR3 spans 13 residues. Trimming removed 3 bases at V and 1 base at J, with 6 bases between. CDR1 is MNHEY and CDR2 is SMNVEV in the germline V gene (reference sequence). The CDR3 sequence is CASSFRGQETQYF. DNA of the CDR3: TGTGCCAGCAGTTTTCGGGGCCAAGAGACCCAGTACTTC.

The rearrangement links TRBV7-2 to TRBJ2-1; 10 bases align to TRBD2. The CDR3 spans 15 residues. In germline, CDR1 is SGHTA, CDR2 FQGNSA. V lost 5 bases to trimming and J lost 4 bases; unmatched junction nucleotides: 5. This CDR3 is CASSPAGGRYNEQFF. The CDR3 DNA reads as TGTGCCAGCAGCCCAGCGGGGGGGAGGTACAATGAGCAGTTCTTC.

V and J are TRBV19 and TRBJ1-5; 12 bases are shared with TRBD1. V lost 5 bases and J lost 2; bases outside the gene matches: 4. Looked up from germline, CDR1 is LNHDA and CDR2 is SQIVND (reference sequence). This CDR3 comprises 16 residues. This CDR3 is CASSPRDRGRNQPQHF. CDR3 nucleotides: TGTGCCAGTAGTCCTAGGGACAGGGGGCGCAATCAGCCCCAGCATTTT. Drawing the rest from reference TRBV19 and TRBJ1-5, the complete variable domain is DGGITQSPKYLFRKEGQNVTLSCEQNLNHDAMYWYRQDPGQGLRLIYYSQIVNDFQKGDIAEGYSVSREKKESFPLTVTSAQKNPTAFYLCASSPRDRGRNQPQHFGDGTRLSIL.

This clone was found a few times. The V call is TRBV5-4, the J call TRBJ1-6; D call uncertain. The CDR3 length is 13 residues. Germline V lookup: CDR1 SGHNT, CDR2 YYREEE (reference sequence). V was cut by 7 bases and J by 6 bases, with 11 bases left in between. The CDR3 DNA sequence: TGTGCCAGCTGTGTTGAGTCTAATTCACCCCTCCACTTT. This codes for CASCVESNSPLHF.

The chain combines TRBV5-4 with TRBJ2-3; TRBD2 agrees at 13 bases. Germline V lookup: CDR1 SGHNT, CDR2 YYREEE (reference sequence). CDR3 length: 14 amino acids. The V gene end was trimmed by 9 bases and the J gene end by 6 bases; junction bases not matched to a gene: 7. As DNA, the CDR3 is TGTGCCACAGGACTAGCGGGAGAGGCCGATACGCAGTATTTT. Residues: CATGLAGEADTQYF.